These 16 T cell receptor beta chains were all obtained from the same sample, sequenced in a study of blood T cell repertoires in COVID-19. Data came from immunoSEQ multiplex PCR; TCRdb stores just in-frame clones and leaves some out. The repertoire includes 200,000 to 250,000 clones, approximately 90% of them detected once, and 11% sits in the top ten. Source material: PBMCs or T cells enriched from blood (not recorded which). The receptors originated from a man aged 30 to 39 who had recovered from COVID-19.

CDR3 DNA: TGTGCCAGCAGCCTCGCGGGACAGCTTAATGAAAAACTGTTTTTT. Protein product: CASSLAGQLNEKLFF. This chain links TRBV5-6 with TRBJ1-4, with TRBD1 matching 7 bases. Germline V gene sequence: CDR1 SGHDT, CDR2 YYEEEE. The CDR3 is 15 amino acids. V lost 4 bases, J lost 4 bases, and 7 bases stayed unmatched.

V is TRBV7-9 and J is TRBJ2-2, with TRBD1 identical over 9 bases. Germline assignment: CDR1 SEHNR and CDR2 FQNEAQ (reference sequence). The CDR3 covers 15 residues. V lost 4 bases and J lost 6; bases outside the gene matches: 6. The CDR3 loop reads CASSWTGAKPGELFF. CDR3 nucleotides: TGTGCCAGCAGCTGGACAGGGGCGAAACCCGGGGAGCTGTTTTTT.

The J gene is TRBJ1-1, the V gene TRBV30, with 8 bases lining up with TRBD1. The trim removed 1 base at V and 11 bases at J, leaving 21 bases unmatched. Germline CDR1 reads GTSNPN; CDR2 reads SVGIG (reference sequence). This CDR3 contains 17 residues. In nucleotides, the CDR3 is TGTGCCTGGAGTGGGAGATCTCCGGACAGGGCCCCAGTCTCGGCTTTCTTT. Protein product: CAWSGRSPDRAPVSAFF.

The chain recombines TRBV29-1 with TRBJ2-7, with 12 bases matching TRBD2. This CDR3 spans 13 amino acids. Looked up from germline, CDR1 is SQVTM and CDR2 is ANQGSEA. V was pared by 4 bases and J by 3 bases, with 1 base of the junction left unmatched. The chain's CDR3 is CSVATSGSYEQYF. The DNA of the CDR3 is TGCAGCGTTGCGACTAGCGGGAGCTACGAGCAGTACTTC.

The chain joins TRBV6-5 to TRBJ2-7; 7 bases line up with TRBD2. The germline V gene has CDR1 MNHEY and CDR2 SVGAGI. Trimming at V came to 7 bases and at J to 0 bases, leaving 9 bases not matched to a gene. The CDR3 extends over 15 amino acids. As DNA, the CDR3 is TGTGCCAGCAAGGGAGGGGAAGGAGACTCCTACGAGCAGTACTTC. This encodes CASKGGEGDSYEQYF.

The chain couples TRBV7-6 to TRBJ2-3; 10 bases agree with TRBD2. This CDR3 has 17 amino acids. The J segment lost 3 bases and the V segment lost 5 bases, leaving 11 bases of the junction unmatched. CDR1 SGHVS and CDR2 FNYEAQ come from the germline V gene. CDR3 in amino acids: CASSERTSGAGTDTQYF. The CDR3 DNA reads as TGTGCCAGCAGCGAACGGACTAGCGGCGCGGGGACAGATACGCAGTATTTT.

V gene TRBV5-5 combines with J gene TRBJ2-3, with TRBD2 matching over 12 bases. This CDR3 is 19 amino acids long. Per germline, CDR1 SGHKS and CDR2 YYEKEE (reference sequence). Losses at the gene ends were 4 bases for V and 0 bases for J; bases not matched to a gene: 12. In DNA, the CDR3 is TGTGCCAGCAGCCCGGGACTAGCGGGCGGAGATCGTAGCACAGATACGCAGTATTTT. As protein: CASSPGLAGGDRSTDTQYF. The complete variable domain, with remaining parts taken from reference TRBV5-5 and TRBJ2-3, reads DAGVTQSPTHLIKTRGQQVTLRCSPISGHKSVSWYQQVLGQGPQFIFQYYEKEERGRGNFPDRFSARQFPNYSSELNVNALLLGDSALYLCASSPGLAGGDRSTDTQYFGPGTRLTVL.

J is TRBJ2-1 and V is TRBV6-5; perhaps TRBD1 as D (5 bases). The V end was cut by 0 bases, the J end by 2 bases, with 11 bases between. CDR1 and CDR2 (germline): MNHEY, SVGAGI. The CDR3 spans 16 residues. The CDR3 DNA follows: TGTGCCAGCAGTTACTCCGCAGGGCCTACCTACAATGAGCAGTTCTTC. Translated, it gives CASSYSAGPTYNEQFF.

The chain employs TRBV6-5 and TRBJ2-2; 9 bases match TRBD1. Germline assignment: CDR1 MNHEY and CDR2 SVGAGI. The CDR3 runs 14 residues. V shed 6 bases, J shed 6 bases, and the junction held 5 bases outside the gene matches. The chain's CDR3 is CASRWTGVAGELFF. In DNA, the CDR3 is TGTGCCAGCAGGTGGACAGGGGTGGCCGGGGAGCTGTTTTTT.

To note about this clone: The junction departs from germline at one end; a sequencing error may be responsible. V usage is TRBV7-4 and J usage is TRBJ1-5; D is perhaps TRBD1 (6 bases). Germline V CDR1 and CDR2: SGHVT, SQSDAQ. The CDR3 is 17 amino acids. The CDR3 reads CPTRDANGGGSNQPQHF. The CDR3 DNA is TGCCCCACCCGCGACGCAAACGGGGGGGGCAGCAATCAGCCCCAGCATTTT.

V gene TRBV19 combines with J gene TRBJ2-1; D gene uncertain. Trimming took 4 bases from V and 8 from J, leaving 15 bases between them. Per germline, CDR1 LNHDA and CDR2 SQIVND (reference sequence). The CDR3 loop spans 14 amino acids. CDR3 region: CASSTRPSGHEQFF. DNA for the CDR3: TGTGCCAGTAGTACGAGGCCCTCTGGTCATGAGCAGTTCTTC.

This sequence joins TRBV30 and TRBJ2-7; 8 bases agree with TRBD1. V dropped 4 bases and J dropped 3; count of bases not matched to a gene: 5. Germline lookup yields CDR1 GTSNPN and CDR2 SVGIG (reference sequence). CDR3 length equals 13 residues. The CDR3 here is CAWIRRGLYEQYF. CDR3 DNA: TGTGCCTGGATTCGCAGGGGGCTCTACGAGCAGTACTTC.

This rearrangement joins TRBV5-4 to TRBJ1-1, with 8 bases lining up with TRBD1. Germline V gene lookup returns CDR1 SGHNT and CDR2 YYREEE (reference sequence). The CDR3 covers 15 residues. V dropped 4 bases and J dropped 0; count of bases not matched to a gene: 5. Here the CDR3 DNA reads TGTGCCAGCAGCCCCCGGACAGGGATGAACACTGAAGCTTTCTTT. This gives the protein CASSPRTGMNTEAFF.

The chain has TRBV7-8 and TRBJ1-5, with D maybe TRBD1 (5 bases). In germline, CDR1 is SGHVS, CDR2 FQNEAQ. CDR3 length: 17 residues. V lost 1 base and J 9 bases, leaving 22 bases between the germline ends. The CDR3 coding sequence is TGTGCCAGCAGCTTAGGAAGGATGTTAGGAGGGGATGCGCCCCAGCATTTT. This codes for CASSLGRMLGGDAPQHF.

This sequence joins TRBV7-2 and TRBJ2-1, with D possibly matching TRBD2 (6 bases). CDR1 and CDR2 from the germline V gene are SGHTA and FQGNSA. V shed 4 bases and J shed 6 bases, with 16 bases lying between them. The CDR3 has 15 residues. The CDR3 here is CASSWREVSGNEQFF. For the CDR3, the DNA is TGTGCCAGCAGCTGGAGGGAGGTCTCAGGCAATGAGCAGTTCTTC.

V usage is TRBV5-6 and J usage is TRBJ1-2; D is unclear. Germline V gene lookup returns CDR1 SGHDT and CDR2 YYEEEE. The CDR3 contains 16 residues. V lost 0 bases and J 5 bases, leaving 17 bases between the germline ends. The CDR3 region is CASSLGLMPTPYGYTF. The CDR3 DNA reads TGTGCCAGCAGCTTGGGCTTAATGCCCACACCGTATGGCTACACCTTC.